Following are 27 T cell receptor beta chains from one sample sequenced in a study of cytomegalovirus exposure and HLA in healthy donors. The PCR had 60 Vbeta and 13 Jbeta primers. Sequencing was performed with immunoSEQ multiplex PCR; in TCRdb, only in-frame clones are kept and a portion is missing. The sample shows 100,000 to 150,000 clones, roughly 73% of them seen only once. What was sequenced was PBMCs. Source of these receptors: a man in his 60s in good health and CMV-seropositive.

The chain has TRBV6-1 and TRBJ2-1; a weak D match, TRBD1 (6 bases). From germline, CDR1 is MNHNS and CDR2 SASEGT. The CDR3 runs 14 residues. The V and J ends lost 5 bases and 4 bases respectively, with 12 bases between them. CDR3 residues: CASSQRTAYNEQFF. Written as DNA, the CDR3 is TGTGCCAGCAGTCAGAGGACAGCTTACAATGAGCAGTTCTTC.

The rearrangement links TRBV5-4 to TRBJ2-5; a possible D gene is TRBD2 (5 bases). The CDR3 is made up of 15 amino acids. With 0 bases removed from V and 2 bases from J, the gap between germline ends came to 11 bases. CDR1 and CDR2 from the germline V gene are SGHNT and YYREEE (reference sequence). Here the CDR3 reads CASSLDLASQETQYF. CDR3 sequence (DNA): TGTGCCAGCAGCTTGGATTTAGCGTCTCAAGAGACCCAGTACTTC. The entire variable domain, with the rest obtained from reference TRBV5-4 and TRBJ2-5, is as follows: ETGVTQSPTHLIKTRGQQVTLRCSSQSGHNTVSWYQQALGQGPQFIFQYYREEENGRGNFPPRFSGLQFPNYSSELNVNALELDDSALYLCASSLDLASQETQYFGPGTRLLVL.

The DNA of the CDR3 is TGTGCCATCAGTGTGCTTATGGCGGGGGGGCGCACCGGGGAGCTGTTTTTT. It yields the protein CAISVLMAGGRTGELFF. The chain employs TRBV10-3 and TRBJ2-2; 9 bases fit TRBD2. Losses at the gene ends were 4 bases for V and 4 bases for J; bases not matched to a gene: 10. Germline assignment: CDR1 ENHRY and CDR2 SYGVKD. CDR3 length: 17 residues.

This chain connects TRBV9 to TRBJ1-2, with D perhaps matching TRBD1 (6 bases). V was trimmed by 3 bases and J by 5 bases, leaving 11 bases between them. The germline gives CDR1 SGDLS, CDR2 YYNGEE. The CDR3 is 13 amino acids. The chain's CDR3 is CASSGTVFYGYTF. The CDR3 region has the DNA TGTGCCAGCAGCGGGACAGTTTTTTATGGCTACACCTTC.

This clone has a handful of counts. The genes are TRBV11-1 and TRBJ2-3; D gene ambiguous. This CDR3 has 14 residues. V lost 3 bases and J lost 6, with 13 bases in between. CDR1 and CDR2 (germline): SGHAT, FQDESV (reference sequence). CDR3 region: CASSLMTFADTQYF. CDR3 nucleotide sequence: TGTGCCAGCAGCTTGATGACATTCGCTGATACGCAGTATTTT. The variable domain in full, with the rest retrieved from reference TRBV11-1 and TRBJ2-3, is EAEVAQSPRYKITEKSQAVAFWCDPISGHATLYWYRQILGQGPELLVQFQDESVVDDSQLPKDRFSAERLKGVDSTLKIQPAELGDSAMYLCASSLMTFADTQYFGPGTRLTVL.

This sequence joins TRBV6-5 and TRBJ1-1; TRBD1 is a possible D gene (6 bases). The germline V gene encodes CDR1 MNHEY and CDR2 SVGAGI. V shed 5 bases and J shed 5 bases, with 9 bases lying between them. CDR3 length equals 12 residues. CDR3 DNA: TGTGCCAGCAGTCAGGGGTGGACTGAAGCTTTCTTT. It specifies CASSQGWTEAFF.

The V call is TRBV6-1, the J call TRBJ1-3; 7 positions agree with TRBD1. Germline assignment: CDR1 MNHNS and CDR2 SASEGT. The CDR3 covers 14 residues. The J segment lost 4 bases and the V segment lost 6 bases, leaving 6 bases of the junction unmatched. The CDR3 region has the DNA TGTGCCAGCAGCGTCGGGACAGACGGAAACACCATATATTTT. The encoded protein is CASSVGTDGNTIYF.

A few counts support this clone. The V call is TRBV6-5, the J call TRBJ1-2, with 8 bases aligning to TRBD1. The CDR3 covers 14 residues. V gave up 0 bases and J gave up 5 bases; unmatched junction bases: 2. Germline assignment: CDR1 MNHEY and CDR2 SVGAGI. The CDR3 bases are TGTGCCAGCAGTTACTCGGACAGGGCGTATGGCTACACCTTC. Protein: CASSYSDRAYGYTF.

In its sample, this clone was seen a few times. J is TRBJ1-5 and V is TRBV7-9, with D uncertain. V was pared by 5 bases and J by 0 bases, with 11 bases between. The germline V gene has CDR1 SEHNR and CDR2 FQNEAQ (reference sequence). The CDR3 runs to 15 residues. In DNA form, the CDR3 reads TGTGCCAGCAGCCCTTCGGTGGTTAGCAATCAGCCCCAGCATTTT. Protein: CASSPSVVSNQPQHF.

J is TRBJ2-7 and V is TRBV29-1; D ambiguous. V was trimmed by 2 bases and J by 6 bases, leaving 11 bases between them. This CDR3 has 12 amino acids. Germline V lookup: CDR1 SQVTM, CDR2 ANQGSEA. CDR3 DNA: TGCAGCGTTGAATATCAGTCGGGCGAGCAGTACTTC. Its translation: CSVEYQSGEQYF.

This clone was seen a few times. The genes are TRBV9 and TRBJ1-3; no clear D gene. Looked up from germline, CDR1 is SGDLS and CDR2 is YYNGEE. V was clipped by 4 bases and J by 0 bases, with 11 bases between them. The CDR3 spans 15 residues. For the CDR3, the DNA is TGTGCCAGCAGCCCGAGGGTTAGCTCTGGAAACACCATATATTTT. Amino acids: CASSPRVSSGNTIYF.

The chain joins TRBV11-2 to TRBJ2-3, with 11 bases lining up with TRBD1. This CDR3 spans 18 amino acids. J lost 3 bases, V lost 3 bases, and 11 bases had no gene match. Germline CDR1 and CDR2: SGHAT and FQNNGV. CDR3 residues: CASSLATSGTGGTDTQYF. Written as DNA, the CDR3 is TGTGCCAGCAGCTTGGCCACTTCCGGGACAGGGGGAACAGATACGCAGTATTTT.

The CDR3 sequence is CASSSTPARTSGDPTDTQYF. The CDR3 region has the DNA TGCGCCAGCAGCTCGACGCCCGCCCGGACTAGCGGGGACCCCACAGATACGCAGTATTTT. The V and J genes are TRBV5-1 and TRBJ2-3; 12 positions agree with TRBD2. With V trimmed by 3 bases and J by 2 bases, 16 bases remained unmatched. Per germline, CDR1 SGHRS and CDR2 YFSETQ. The CDR3 contains 20 residues.

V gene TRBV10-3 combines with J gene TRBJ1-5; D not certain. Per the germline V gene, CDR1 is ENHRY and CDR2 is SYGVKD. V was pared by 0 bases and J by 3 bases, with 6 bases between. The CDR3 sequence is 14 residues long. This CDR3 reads CAISESSPNQPQHF. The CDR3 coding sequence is TGTGCCATCAGTGAGTCGAGCCCCAATCAGCCCCAGCATTTT.

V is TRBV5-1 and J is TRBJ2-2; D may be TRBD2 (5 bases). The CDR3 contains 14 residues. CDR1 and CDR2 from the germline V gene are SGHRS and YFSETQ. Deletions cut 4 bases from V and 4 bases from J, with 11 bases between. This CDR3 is CASSAGVGTGELFF. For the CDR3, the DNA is TGCGCCAGCAGCGCGGGTGTCGGCACCGGGGAGCTGTTTTTT.

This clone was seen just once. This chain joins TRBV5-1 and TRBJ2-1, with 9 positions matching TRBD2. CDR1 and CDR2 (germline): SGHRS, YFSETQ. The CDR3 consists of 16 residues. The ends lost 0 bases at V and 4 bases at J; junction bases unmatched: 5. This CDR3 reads CASSLEEAGGYNEQFF. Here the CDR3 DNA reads TGCGCCAGCAGCTTGGAGGAAGCGGGGGGTTACAATGAGCAGTTCTTC.

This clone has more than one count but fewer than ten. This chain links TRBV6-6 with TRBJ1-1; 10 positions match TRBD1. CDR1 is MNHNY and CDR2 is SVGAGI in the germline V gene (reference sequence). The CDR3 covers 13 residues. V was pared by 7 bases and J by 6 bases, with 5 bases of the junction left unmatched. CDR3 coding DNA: TGTGCCAGCAAGCCGGGACAGGGGTCTGAAGCTTTCTTT. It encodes CASKPGQGSEAFF.

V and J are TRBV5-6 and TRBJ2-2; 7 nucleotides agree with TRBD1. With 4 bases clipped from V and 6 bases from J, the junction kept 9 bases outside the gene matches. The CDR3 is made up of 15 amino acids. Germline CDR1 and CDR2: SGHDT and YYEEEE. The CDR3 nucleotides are TGTGCCAGCAGCCCCCTGGCGCAGGGGGCCGGGGAGCTGTTTTTT. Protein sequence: CASSPLAQGAGELFF.

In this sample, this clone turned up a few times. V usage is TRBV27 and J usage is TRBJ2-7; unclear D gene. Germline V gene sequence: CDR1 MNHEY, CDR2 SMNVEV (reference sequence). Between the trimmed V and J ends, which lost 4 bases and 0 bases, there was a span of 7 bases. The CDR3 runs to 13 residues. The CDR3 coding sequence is TGTGCCAGCAGTTCCACAAACTCCTACGAGCAGTACTTC. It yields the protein CASSSTNSYEQYF.

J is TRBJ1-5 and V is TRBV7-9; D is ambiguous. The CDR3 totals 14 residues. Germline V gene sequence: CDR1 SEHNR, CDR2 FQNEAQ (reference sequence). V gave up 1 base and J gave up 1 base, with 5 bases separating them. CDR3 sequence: CASSLDRSNQPQHF. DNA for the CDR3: TGTGCCAGCAGCTTAGATCGGAGCAATCAGCCCCAGCATTTT.

This CDR3 is CASSLYETYEQYF. The CDR3 nucleotides read TGTGCCAGCAGCTTATACGAGACCTACGAGCAGTACTTC. The chain combines TRBV7-9 with TRBJ2-7; D gene ambiguous. From germline, CDR1 is SEHNR and CDR2 FQNEAQ (reference sequence). Trimming stripped 2 bases from V and 2 bases from J, with 7 bases between. This CDR3 contains 13 residues.

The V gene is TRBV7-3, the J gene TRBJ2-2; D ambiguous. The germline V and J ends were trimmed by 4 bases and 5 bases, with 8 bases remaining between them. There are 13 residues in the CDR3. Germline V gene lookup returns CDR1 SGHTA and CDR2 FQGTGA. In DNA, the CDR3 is TGTGCCAGCAGCTCTCTAGTTACCGGGGAGCTGTTTTTT. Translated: CASSSLVTGELFF.

CDR3 bases: TGTGCCAGCAGTTACCGCTCTAGCCTAGAGACCCAGTACTTC. Translating it yields CASSYRSSLETQYF. V and J are TRBV6-5 and TRBJ2-5; a weak D match, TRBD2 (5 bases). CDR1 and CDR2 (germline): MNHEY, SVGAGI. Trimming pared 2 bases from V and 4 bases from J, leaving 11 bases between. The CDR3 runs to 14 residues.

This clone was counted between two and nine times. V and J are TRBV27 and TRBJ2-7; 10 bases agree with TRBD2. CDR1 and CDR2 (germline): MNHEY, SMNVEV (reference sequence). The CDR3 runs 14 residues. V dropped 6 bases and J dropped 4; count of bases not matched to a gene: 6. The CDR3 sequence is CASRRAGGQYEQYF. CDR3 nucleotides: TGTGCCAGCAGAAGAGCGGGGGGGCAATACGAGCAGTACTTC.

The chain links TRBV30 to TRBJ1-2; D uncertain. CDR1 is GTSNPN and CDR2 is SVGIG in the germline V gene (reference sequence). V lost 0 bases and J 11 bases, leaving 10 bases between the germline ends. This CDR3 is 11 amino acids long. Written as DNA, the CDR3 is TGTGCCTGGAGTGTACGCCAGTTTTACACCTTC. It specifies CAWSVRQFYTF.

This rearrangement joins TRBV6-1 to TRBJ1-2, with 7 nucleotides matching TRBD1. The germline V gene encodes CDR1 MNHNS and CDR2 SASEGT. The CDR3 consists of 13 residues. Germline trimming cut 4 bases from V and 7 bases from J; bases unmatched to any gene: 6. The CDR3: CASSGGQEFGYTF. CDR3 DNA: TGTGCCAGCAGTGGAGGACAGGAGTTTGGCTACACCTTC.

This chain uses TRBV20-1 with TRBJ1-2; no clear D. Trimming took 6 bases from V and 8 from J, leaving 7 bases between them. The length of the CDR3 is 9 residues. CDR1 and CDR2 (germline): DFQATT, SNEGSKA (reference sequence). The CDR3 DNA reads TGCAGTGCCCGGGTGGGCTACACCTTC. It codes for CSARVGYTF.